The clone carrying this TCR beta chain was counted many times. This CDR3 has 14 amino acids. V shed 4 bases and J 1 base; nucleotides not matched to a gene: 4. Germline V gives CDR1 SQVTM, CDR2 ANQGSEA. The data stem from a study of identical twins. TCRdb re-called the 5' RACE reads with MiXCR, one entry per CDR3 protein. Among some 100,000 distinct CDR3 sequences listed, around 5.5% were seen once. This sequence was found in a woman aged 50 to 60 in good health. The gene calls are TRBV29-1 and TRBJ1-1; TRBD1 aligns across 9 bases. The sequencing sample was made of memory T cells sorted from blood. The CDR3 region is CSVATGGKNTEAFF. The CDR3 DNA reads as TGCAGCGTTGCGACAGGGGGAAAGAACACTGAAGCTTTCTTT.